A selection of T cell receptor beta chains follows, all from one sample in a study of blood T cell repertoires in COVID-19. The repertoire was sequenced with immunoSEQ multiplex PCR; TCRdb's copy has only in-frame clones and lacks some. The sample has some 100,000 clones; roughly 88% are singletons. The sample comprised peripheral blood. The receptors were gathered from a woman in her sixties or seventies with acute or convalescent COVID-19. The CDR3 runs from the conserved cysteine through the conserved F or W. The order of the fields is V gene, J gene, CDR3 protein.

>TRBV18|TRBJ2-7
CASSPGLAETYEQYF
>TRBV19|TRBJ1-1
CASSIGGLTEAFF
>TRBV7-9|TRBJ1-3
CASSPMGGWGDTIYF
>TRBV2|TRBJ1-1
CASSVGLWAEAFF
>TRBV29-1|TRBJ2-3
CSSVRTDTQYF
>TRBV14|TRBJ1-2
CASSQAAGGRRDYGYTF
>TRBV5-1|TRBJ2-1
CASSLKVQGYNEQFF
>TRBV3-1/TRBV3-2|TRBJ2-5
CASSQTPGLAGGIQETQYF
>TRBV2|TRBJ2-2
CASKQTGVGELFF
>TRBV30|TRBJ1-5
CAWSVGTGNQPQHF
>TRBV3-1/TRBV3-2|TRBJ1-2
CASSQEDTNYGYTF
>TRBV5-1|TRBJ1-4
CASSLATYEKLFF
>TRBV14|TRBJ2-1
CASSSRLAGGPYNEQFF
>TRBV5-5|TRBJ1-5
CASSPRTGMITPQHF
>TRBV30|TRBJ1-2
CAWSDRDSEYTF
>TRBV30|TRBJ1-1
CAWSGEQEAFF
>TRBV9|TRBJ1-2
CASSVVHSFSDGYTF
>TRBV24-1|TRBJ2-1
CATSLAGDWDEQFF
>TRBV20-1|TRBJ2-2
CSASFGSANTGELFF
>TRBV19|TRBJ2-1
CASSLDRANEQFF
>TRBV2|TRBJ1-4
CASSAYRVTNEKLFF
>TRBV5-4|TRBJ2-7
CASSPTRGLYEQYF
>TRBV19|TRBJ2-7
CASSIRSTSGSYEQYF
>TRBV19|TRBJ2-3
CASSGVGDRKADTQYF
>TRBV3-1/TRBV3-2|TRBJ1-2
CASSQRDRGRGYTF
>TRBV27|TRBJ2-3
CASRSLGLSLTDTQYF
>TRBV10-1|TRBJ1-3
CASSDPPGNTIYF
>TRBV15|TRBJ1-5
CATSRYTVNQPQHF
>TRBV5-1|TRBJ2-5
CASSWDRDRGTETQYF
>TRBV6-5|TRBJ1-6
CAAGQPDNSPLHF
>TRBV5-1|TRBJ2-1
CASSVIRDRGYEQFF
>TRBV4-1|TRBJ2-2
CASSRPKGVDTGELFF
>TRBV27|TRBJ2-2
CASSPLGNTGELFF
>TRBV13|TRBJ2-3
CASSSFTDTQYF
>TRBV12-3/TRBV12-4|TRBJ1-2
CASSAQGFGGYTF
>TRBV7-9|TRBJ1-6
CASTQGNSPLHF
>TRBV9|TRBJ1-2
CASSAGTGGYGYTF
>TRBV5-1|TRBJ1-3
CASSPRTGQGNTIYF
>TRBV9|TRBJ2-7
CASSGPDRGESSYEQYF
>TRBV5-1|TRBJ2-2
CASSETSGGPGELFF
>TRBV9|TRBJ1-1
CASSITALNTEAFF
>TRBV9|TRBJ1-3
CASSPPQGAGNTIYF
>TRBV7-9|TRBJ2-7
CASSNPSSGVYEQYF
>TRBV28|TRBJ2-7
CASSLHGTAHTYEQYF
>TRBV2|TRBJ1-2
CASSRAGDYGYTF
>TRBV2|TRBJ1-3
CASSEDRGNTIYF
>TRBV10-3|TRBJ2-7
CAISGTGTYEQYF
>TRBV7-2|TRBJ1-2
CASSLKEKGQGLLLGGYTF
>TRBV15|TRBJ2-7
CATRSSGGFYEQYF
>TRBV9|TRBJ1-3
CASSPGAFGNTIYF
>TRBV5-4|TRBJ1-6
CASSTWSSYNSPLHF